The 27 T cell receptor beta chains given below trace back to one sample, sequenced in a study of T cells in Graves' hyperthyroidism and ophthalmopathy. From RNA transcripts, TCR beta CDR3 regions were amplified. The TCR CDR3 first-round RT-PCR relied on the HTBI primer set. MiXCR, run by TCRdb on the multiplex PCR reads, gives a single entry per CDR3 protein. Of about 290,000 distinct CDR3 sequences in the sample, 13% were seen once. Sequenced material: blood. These TCRs come from a woman between 25 and 40 years old with Graves' hyperthyroidism that later progressed to Graves' ophthalmopathy.

The J gene is TRBJ2-5, the V gene TRBV19, with 12 positions matching TRBD2. The CDR3 consists of 14 residues. V lost 4 bases to trimming and J lost 14 bases; unmatched junction nucleotides: 11. CDR1 is LNHDA, CDR2 SQIVND, per germline (reference sequence). Here the CDR3 DNA reads TGTGCCAGTAGTACATCCTCAGGACTAGCGGGACCCTACTTC. Its protein is CASSTSSGLAGPYF.

This chain links TRBV20-1 with TRBJ2-5, with D perhaps TRBD2 (5 bases). Germline values: CDR1 DFQATT, CDR2 SNEGSKA (reference sequence). The CDR3 consists of 13 residues. Trimming took off 6 bases at V and 3 bases at J, with 14 bases between the two ends. The CDR3 loop reads CSARPRGKETQYF. The CDR3 coding sequence is TGCAGTGCCCGTCCCCGGGGAAAAGAGACCCAGTACTTC.

This clonotype was seen ten or more times. The genes are TRBV5-8 and TRBJ2-1; D may be TRBD2 (6 bases). The germline V gene encodes CDR1 SGHTS and CDR2 YDEGEE. Trimming cost V 4 bases and J 6 bases, with 17 bases left between them. The CDR3 length is 15 residues. This CDR3 is CASSLLSGVGNEQFF. In DNA form, the CDR3 reads TGTGCCAGCAGCCTATTATCGGGGGTGGGCAATGAGCAGTTCTTC.

V usage is TRBV4-2 and J usage is TRBJ2-2; 10 positions match TRBD1. With V trimmed by 1 base and J by 7 bases, 9 bases remained unmatched. This CDR3 has 17 amino acids. The germline gives CDR1 LGHNA, CDR2 YNFKEQ. The CDR3 DNA reads as TGTGCCAGCAGCCAAGCGCGACAGGGGGCGCGGAGCGGGGAGCTGTTTTTT. Translation gives CASSQARQGARSGELFF.

Many counts were recorded for this clonotype. The chain has TRBV11-2 and TRBJ1-1; no definite D call. CDR1 is SGHAT and CDR2 is FQNNGV in the germline V gene. CDR3 length equals 17 residues. Trimming cost V 5 bases and J 0 bases, with 19 bases left between them. CDR3 nucleotides: TGTGCCAGCAGCCCTCTGGACGGATCAAATATGAACACTGAAGCTTTCTTT. Translating gives CASSPLDGSNMNTEAFF.

This chain connects TRBV9 to TRBJ1-2; weak D call: TRBD1 (6 bases). With 3 bases removed from V and 4 bases from J, the gap between germline ends came to 13 bases. There are 14 residues in the CDR3. Germline-derived CDR1 and CDR2 are SGDLS and YYNGEE. The DNA for the CDR3 is TGTGCCAGCAGCGAGAGGGGGGCGGGCTATGGCTACACCTTC. Protein sequence: CASSERGAGYGYTF. The whole variable domain, filled in from reference TRBV9 and TRBJ1-2, reads DSGVTQTPKHLITATGQRVTLRCSPRSGDLSVYWYQQSLDQGLQFLIQYYNGEERAKGNILERFSAQQFPDLHSELNLSSLELGDSALYFCASSERGAGYGYTFGSGTRLTVV.

This clonotype was detected ten times or more. The chain has TRBV9 and TRBJ2-1, with a weak D call TRBD2 (7 bases). CDR1 and CDR2 from the germline V gene are SGDLS and YYNGEE. The CDR3 covers 16 residues. The V and J ends lost 4 bases and 3 bases respectively, with 17 bases between them. This CDR3 reads CASSLGGAARYNEQFF. CDR3 in DNA: TGTGCCAGCAGCCTAGGGGGGGCCGCCCGCTACAATGAGCAGTTCTTC.

The genes are TRBV6-5 and TRBJ1-3; a weak D match, TRBD1 (5 bases). The germline V and J ends were trimmed by 0 bases and 0 bases, with 9 bases remaining between them. Germline V lookup: CDR1 MNHEY, CDR2 SVGAGI. This CDR3 comprises 16 residues. This CDR3 reads CASSYSHRFSGNTIYF. The CDR3 DNA sequence: TGTGCCAGCAGTTACTCCCACAGGTTCTCTGGAAACACCATATATTTT.

In its sample, this clonotype was seen many times. The chain links TRBV12-3 or TRBV12-4 to TRBJ2-7; 8 nucleotides match TRBD2. The length of the CDR3 is 15 residues. The V and J ends lost 3 bases and 4 bases, in that order; junction bases with no gene match: 8. The CDR3 DNA follows: TGTGCCAGCAGTTTCTCCGTCGGGGGGGGATACGAGCAGTACTTC. It specifies CASSFSVGGGYEQYF.

The chain uses TRBV7-2 and TRBJ2-3; 9 nucleotides align to TRBD2. The CDR3 loop spans 17 amino acids. CDR1 is SGHTA and CDR2 is FQGNSA in the germline V gene. Trimming took 0 bases from V and 3 from J; bases not matched to a gene: 7. In DNA form, the CDR3 reads TGTGCCAGCAGCTTAGCGGTCGCGGGGGGGGCAACAGATACGCAGTATTTT. Translated: CASSLAVAGGATDTQYF.

This clonotype was counted many times. The genes are TRBV20-1 and TRBJ1-4; D possibly corresponds to TRBD1 (5 bases). CDR3 size: 14 residues. V was shortened by 2 bases and J by 8 bases, with 15 bases between the two germline ends. The V gene's germline CDR1 is DFQATT and CDR2 SNEGSKA (reference sequence). The CDR3 sequence is CSARQQGAGEKLFF. Written as DNA, the CDR3 is TGCAGTGCTAGACAGCAGGGTGCGGGAGAAAAACTGTTTTTT.

This sequence joins TRBV24-1 and TRBJ2-1; 8 bases agree with TRBD2. Germline CDR1 is KGHDR and CDR2 is SFDVKD. V lost 2 bases, J lost 5 bases, and 7 bases stayed unmatched. The CDR3 consists of 16 residues. CDR3 sequence reads: CATSDSEAGVHNEQFF. DNA of the CDR3: TGTGCCACCAGTGATTCTGAAGCGGGAGTCCACAATGAGCAGTTCTTC.

In its sample, this clonotype was seen many times. The V call is TRBV11-2, the J call TRBJ2-1, with 8 bases matching TRBD1. CDR3 length equals 14 residues. The V and J ends lost 5 bases and 5 bases, in that order; junction bases with no gene match: 5. Germline-derived CDR1 and CDR2 are SGHAT and FQNNGV. The CDR3 spells CASSPGGQHNEQFF. The CDR3, as DNA: TGTGCCAGCAGCCCAGGGGGCCAGCACAATGAGCAGTTCTTC.

V is TRBV20-1 and J is TRBJ2-7; unclear D gene. The germline V gene has CDR1 DFQATT and CDR2 SNEGSKA (reference sequence). V was clipped by 3 bases and J by 2 bases, with 11 bases between them. The CDR3 totals 13 residues. CDR3 DNA sequence: TGCAGTGCTAGTGGGGTTCCGACCTACGAGCAGTACTTC. This sequence encodes CSASGVPTYEQYF.

This clonotype was seen a handful of times. The V and J genes are TRBV3-1 and TRBJ1-2; TRBD1 might be the D (6 bases). Germline V gene data show CDR1 as LGHDT and CDR2 as YNNKEL (reference sequence). This CDR3 spans 10 amino acids. The ends were cut back, 11 bases at V and 7 bases at J, with 11 bases in the middle. As DNA, the CDR3 is TGTGCCTCCTTCAGGGGTGGCTACACCTTC. It yields the protein CASFRGGYTF.

This clonotype was picked up many times. The chain's CDR3 is CASSEWRTSGGIQYF. DNA for the CDR3: TGTGCCAGCAGTGAGTGGCGGACTAGCGGGGGGATTCAGTACTTC. The chain links TRBV2 to TRBJ2-4, with TRBD2 matching 14 bases. V lost 3 bases, J lost 10 bases, and 5 bases stayed unmatched. CDR3 size: 15 residues. Germline loops: CDR1 SNHLY, CDR2 FYNNEI.

This clonotype has a handful of counts. A much larger clonotype is one base distant, so this may be a read error. V is TRBV11-2 and J is TRBJ2-5, with no clear D. The CDR3 is made up of 13 amino acids. Germline lookup yields CDR1 SGHAT and CDR2 FQNNGV. The CDR3 spells CASSHKGQGTQYF. The CDR3 region has the DNA TGTGCCAGCAGCCATAAGGGCCAAGGGACCCAGTACTTC.

This clonotype was found a few times. The J gene is TRBJ1-2, the V gene TRBV2; D remains ambiguous. Trimming removed 7 bases at V and 4 bases at J, with 19 bases between. This CDR3 region has 15 residues. In germline, CDR1 is SNHLY, CDR2 FYNNEI. The CDR3 nucleotides are TGTGCCAGCATACAACGGGGAGGCCTAGGCTATGGCTACACCTTC. It specifies CASIQRGGLGYGYTF.

On this clonotype itself: No conserved phenylalanine or tryptophan ends this CDR3, so it is likely a read error. The chain employs TRBV19 and TRBJ2-5, with 8 nucleotides matching TRBD1. Germline CDR1 and CDR2: LNHDA and SQIVND (reference sequence). The junction had 5 bases not matched to a gene; V was cut back by 4 bases and J by 4 bases. This CDR3 contains 14 residues. CDR3 amino acids: CASSTRRGLETQYS. The CDR3 DNA sequence: TGTGCCAGTAGTACCCGCAGGGGGCTAGAGACCCAGTACTCC.

This chain uses TRBV13 with TRBJ1-6; D possibly corresponds to TRBD1 (5 bases). V was shortened by 4 bases and J by 5 bases, with 12 bases between the two germline ends. The CDR3 has 15 amino acids. The germline gives CDR1 PRHDT, CDR2 FYEKMQ (reference sequence). The CDR3 coding sequence is TGTGCCAGCAGCTCGGGACGGATTAATAATTCACCCCTCCACTTT. It is translated as CASSSGRINNSPLHF.

This clonotype occurred many times. J is TRBJ2-7 and V is TRBV20-1; 9 nucleotides match TRBD2. J gave up 6 bases and V 2 bases, and 2 bases lay outside the gene matches. This CDR3 has 12 amino acids. Germline V lookup: CDR1 DFQATT, CDR2 SNEGSKA (reference sequence). CDR3 in amino acids: CSARIAGVEQYF. The CDR3 DNA follows: TGCAGTGCTAGAATAGCGGGAGTCGAGCAGTACTTC.

This clonotype was observed many times. In DNA, the CDR3 is TGTGCCAGTGGGGGTGTAGCGGGATTCTACAATGAGCAGTTCTTC. Amino acid sequence: CASGGVAGFYNEQFF. V gene TRBV18 combines with J gene TRBJ2-1; 8 nucleotides agree with TRBD2. J gave up 3 bases and V 9 bases, and 10 bases lay outside the gene matches. The CDR3 is made up of 15 amino acids. Germline CDR1 and CDR2: KGHSH and LQKENI.

This clonotype was counted many times. The gene calls are TRBV7-3 and TRBJ2-3; 8 bases are shared with TRBD2. Trimming took 0 bases from V and 2 from J; bases not matched to a gene: 10. This CDR3 comprises 18 residues. Germline CDR1 is SGHTA and CDR2 is FQGTGA. CDR3 nucleotides: TGTGCCAGCAGCTTAACGTTGGCTAGCGGGTTACTCACAGATACGCAGTATTTT. Translated: CASSLTLASGLLTDTQYF.

This clonotype has more than one count but fewer than ten. This chain connects TRBV28 to TRBJ2-3; 10 nucleotides agree with TRBD2. This CDR3 contains 17 residues. Germline V CDR1 and CDR2: MDHEN, SYDVKM. J gave up 0 bases and V 3 bases, and 6 bases lay outside the gene matches. The CDR3 sequence: CASSFGTSGTSTDTQYF. CDR3 sequence (DNA): TGTGCCAGCAGTTTCGGAACTAGCGGGACTAGCACAGATACGCAGTATTTT.

This clonotype was detected many times. The rearrangement links TRBV14 to TRBJ2-5, with a tentative D call TRBD1 (5 bases). Germline assignment: CDR1 SGHDN and CDR2 FVKESK. There are 18 residues in the CDR3. V was cut by 3 bases and J by 2 bases, with 22 bases left in between. CDR3: CASSHPLGRTTHQETQYF. The CDR3 DNA is TGTGCCAGCAGCCACCCTCTAGGGCGGACAACCCATCAAGAGACCCAGTACTTC.

This clonotype was found many times. This chain uses TRBV7-9 with TRBJ2-7, with D perhaps being TRBD1 or TRBD2 (5 bases each). The CDR3 spans 17 residues. Between the trimmed V and J ends, which lost 6 bases and 1 base, there was a span of 22 bases. CDR1 is SEHNR, CDR2 FQNEAQ, per germline (reference sequence). CDR3 in DNA: TGTGCCAGCAGAGGTGAGGTTGCCGGGACGAATTCCTACGAGCAGTACTTC. This sequence encodes CASRGEVAGTNSYEQYF.

In its sample, this clonotype was seen many times. The rearrangement links TRBV24-1 to TRBJ2-7; 9 bases match TRBD1. CDR1 is KGHDR and CDR2 is SFDVKD in the germline V gene. This CDR3 is 15 amino acids long. Losses at the gene ends were 2 bases for V and 1 base for J; bases not matched to a gene: 2. CDR3 coding DNA: TGTGCCACCAGTGATTCGGGGACAGGGTCCTACGAGCAGTACTTC. As protein: CATSDSGTGSYEQYF.